Listed below are T cell receptor beta chains from one sample, sequenced in a study of identical twins. One entry per CDR3 protein results from TCRdb running MiXCR on the 5' RACE reads. The data show hundreds of thousands of distinct CDR3 sequences, roughly 8.6% seen once. The same sample was also studied in work on yellow fever vaccine responses in identical twins.

Sequencing was done on a sample of memory (CD45RO+) T cells sorted from blood. All receptors come from a woman younger than 30 in good health. The CDR3 runs from the conserved cysteine through the conserved F or W. The order of the fields is V gene, D gene, clone size, J gene, CDR3 protein, CDR3 DNA. The D gene is left open where the match is weak. Only some rows state a clone size, as once, few, many or a class for expanded clones.

TRBV3-1	NA	few	TRBJ1-1	CASSQSGPSKAFF	TGTGCCAGCAGCCAATCGGGACCATCGAAAGCTTTCTTT
TRBV6-1	NA	NA	TRBJ1-5	CASSLESVGNQPQHF	TGTGCCAGCTCTCTCGAAAGTGTTGGCAATCAGCCCCAGCATTTT
TRBV6-1	TRBD2	many	TRBJ2-1	CASSEASGDVNEQFF	TGTGCCAGCAGTGAAGCTAGCGGGGATGTCAATGAGCAGTTCTTC
TRBV2	NA	NA	TRBJ2-1	CASTAASYNEQFF	TGTGCCAGCACGGCCGCCTCCTACAATGAGCAGTTCTTC
TRBV2	NA	few	TRBJ2-1	CASRGVANEQFF	TGTGCCAGCAGGGGAGTCGCCAATGAGCAGTTCTTC
TRBV5-1	TRBD2	many	TRBJ2-1	CASSSGTSGSHDEQFF	TGCGCCAGCAGCTCCGGGACTAGCGGGAGTCACGATGAGCAGTTCTTC
TRBV3-1	TRBD1	many	TRBJ2-5	CASSSIGGETQYF	TGTGCCAGCAGCTCCATAGGGGGCGAGACCCAGTACTTC
TRBV5-6	NA	few	TRBJ2-1	CASSLGSSKNLEQFF	TGTGCCAGCAGCTTGGGGTCTAGCAAAAACCTTGAGCAGTTCTTC
TRBV2	TRBD1	NA	TRBJ1-2	CASSRVDRANYGYTF	TGTGCCAGCAGTAGAGTGGACAGGGCTAACTATGGCTACACCTTC
TRBV6-5	TRBD1	few	TRBJ2-3	CASSYGDRGKTDTQYF	TGTGCCAGCAGTTACGGCGACAGGGGTAAAACAGATACGCAGTATTTT
TRBV11-2	TRBD2	few	TRBJ2-1	CASRQTSGRRNEQFF	TGTGCCAGCAGACAGACTAGCGGGAGACGTAATGAGCAGTTCTTC
TRBV5-1	TRBD2	NA	TRBJ2-2	CASSIFGLAGGPIQSGELFF	TGCGCCAGCAGCATCTTCGGACTAGCGGGGGGGCCTATTCAGTCCGGGGAGCTGTTTTTT
TRBV12-3/TRBV12-4	NA	NA	TRBJ2-4	CASSLDGGGVSKNIQYF	TGTGCCAGCAGTTTAGATGGGGGCGGAGTGTCCAAAAACATTCAGTACTTC
TRBV7-9	NA	few	TRBJ2-3	CASSWGVRDTQYF	TGTGCCAGCAGCTGGGGAGTTCGAGATACGCAGTATTTT
TRBV2	NA	NA	TRBJ2-1	CASSQMSSYNEQFF	TGTGCCAGCAGCCAGATGAGCTCCTACAATGAGCAGTTCTTC
TRBV20-1	TRBD2	NA	TRBJ2-1	CSASPRGLSSYNEQFF	TGCAGTGCTAGCCCCCGGGGACTAAGCTCCTACAATGAGCAGTTCTTC
TRBV20-1	TRBD2	NA	TRBJ2-3	CSARDPGASGGWGTQYF	TGCAGTGCTAGAGACCCCGGGGCCAGCGGGGGGTGGGGTACGCAGTATTTT
TRBV29-1	NA	NA	TRBJ2-5	CSVGSSRNKYQETQYF	TGCAGCGTTGGCAGTTCTCGGAACAAGTACCAAGAGACCCAGTACTTC
TRBV18	NA	few	TRBJ2-3	CASSPGAGTDTQYF	TGTGCCAGCTCACCAGGGGCTGGCACAGATACGCAGTATTTT
TRBV20-1	NA	many	TRBJ2-1	CSAIANEQFF	TGCAGTGCTATCGCCAATGAGCAGTTCTTC
TRBV20-1	NA	NA	TRBJ2-2	CSARHRDYTGELFF	TGCAGTGCTAGGCATCGGGATTACACCGGGGAGCTGTTTTTT
TRBV12-3/TRBV12-4	TRBD2	many	TRBJ2-2	CASSFGSGGLGTGELFF	TGTGCCAGCAGTTTTGGTAGCGGGGGACTGGGCACCGGGGAGCTGTTTTTT
TRBV5-6	TRBD2	few	TRBJ2-5	CASSDPTSGKETQYF	TGTGCCAGCAGCGACCCGACTAGCGGAAAAGAGACCCAGTACTTC
TRBV2	NA	many	TRBJ2-5	CATDQETQYF	TGTGCCACGGACCAAGAGACCCAGTACTTC
TRBV7-8	TRBD1	few	TRBJ1-6	CASSFGQGPYNSPLHF	TGTGCCAGCAGCTTCGGACAGGGCCCGTATAATTCACCCCTCCACTTT
TRBV4-1	NA	many	TRBJ1-2	CASSQAANGPYGYTF	TGCGCCAGCAGCCAAGCAGCGAATGGCCCATATGGCTACACCTTC
TRBV29-1	NA	many	TRBJ2-5	CSGIEVQETQYF	TGCAGCGGCATTGAGGTCCAAGAGACCCAGTACTTC
TRBV20-1	NA	NA	TRBJ2-5	CSRGVALRETQYF	TGCAGCAGGGGTGTAGCCCTTAGGGAGACCCAGTACTTC
TRBV5-1	TRBD1	many	TRBJ1-2	CASSLGDRATWGYTF	TGCGCCAGCAGCTTGGGTGACAGGGCGACGTGGGGCTACACCTTC
TRBV7-9	NA	NA	TRBJ1-6	CASSLGAGTGSPLHF	TGTGCCAGCAGCTTAGGGGCAGGGACGGGCTCACCCCTCCACTTT
TRBV7-6	TRBD2	many	TRBJ2-1	CASSLALAGGRNEQFF	TGTGCCAGCAGCTTAGCCTTAGCGGGAGGGCGCAATGAGCAGTTCTTC
TRBV5-1	NA	few	TRBJ1-6	CASSLGGADSSYNSPLHF	TGCGCCAGCAGCTTGGGGGGGGCTGACAGCTCCTATAATTCACCCCTCCACTTT
TRBV6-1	NA	many	TRBJ2-7	CASSQYVDSYEQYF	TGTGCCAGCAGTCAATACGTAGATTCCTACGAGCAGTACTTC
TRBV20-1	TRBD2	few	TRBJ2-1	CSVEDYRGGEQFF	TGCAGTGTAGAAGACTACCGGGGGGGTGAGCAGTTCTTC
TRBV29-1	NA	NA	TRBJ2-7	CSVVGLSYEQYF	TGCAGCGTTGTTGGACTTTCCTACGAGCAGTACTTC
TRBV5-1	NA	NA	TRBJ2-7	CASSLGGRAVYEQYF	TGCGCCAGCAGCTTGGGAGGCAGGGCTGTCTACGAGCAGTACTTC
TRBV4-1	NA	many	TRBJ2-5	CASSQALTETQYF	TGCGCCAGCAGCCAAGCCTTGACAGAGACCCAGTACTTC
TRBV11-2	NA	many	TRBJ2-1	CASSLRSPPYNEQFF	TGTGCCAGCAGCTTACGGTCACCCCCCTACAATGAGCAGTTCTTC
TRBV18	NA	many	TRBJ2-7	CASSPGGGYEQYF	TGTGCCAGCTCACCAGGGGGCGGTTACGAGCAGTACTTC
TRBV6-1	TRBD2	NA	TRBJ2-3	CASAGGGAGADTQYF	TGTGCCAGCGCGGGAGGGGGAGCGGGCGCAGATACGCAGTATTTT
TRBV7-9	NA	NA	TRBJ1-2	CASSPGRTFNYGYTF	TGTGCCAGCAGCCCAGGCCGGACATTCAACTATGGCTACACCTTC
TRBV12-3/TRBV12-4	NA	NA	TRBJ1-1	CASTQQENTEAFF	TGTGCCAGCACTCAACAGGAGAACACTGAAGCTTTCTTT
TRBV15	NA	many	TRBJ1-6	CATSRSDNSPLHF	TGTGCCACCAGCAGGTCTGATAATTCACCCCTCCACTTT
TRBV12-3/TRBV12-4	NA	many	TRBJ2-1	CASSFSGGPYNEQFF	TGTGCCAGCAGTTTTTCGGGGGGCCCCTACAATGAGCAGTTCTTC
TRBV28	NA	few	TRBJ2-4	CASSITYDEGVQYF	TGTGCCAGCAGTATAACCTACGACGAGGGGGTTCAGTACTTC
TRBV21-1	NA	few	TRBJ2-5	CASSKAVGHNPLQETQYF	TGTGCCAGCAGCAAAGCGGTGGGACATAACCCCCTCCAAGAGACCCAGTACTTC
TRBV7-9	NA	many	TRBJ2-5	CASSLGLGETQYF	TGTGCCAGCAGCTTAGGACTAGGGGAGACCCAGTACTTC
TRBV6-1	NA	many	TRBJ2-1	CASKSRGQGDFNEQFF	TGTGCCAGTAAGTCGAGGGGGCAGGGGGACTTCAATGAGCAGTTCTTC
TRBV9	NA	many	TRBJ2-1	CASSVGGGGVNEQFF	TGTGCCAGCAGCGTAGGGGGAGGGGGGGTGAATGAGCAGTTCTTC
TRBV7-2	NA	few	TRBJ2-1	CASSRGRNNEQFF	TGTGCCAGCAGCCGGGGGAGAAACAATGAGCAGTTCTTC
TRBV10-3	TRBD1	many	TRBJ1-2	CAIRDRGLDGYTF	TGTGCCATCAGAGACAGGGGGCTCGATGGCTACACCTTC
TRBV2	NA	many	TRBJ2-1	CASKGAHSHNEQFF	TGTGCCAGCAAAGGGGCCCACTCCCACAATGAGCAGTTCTTC
TRBV5-1	NA	NA	TRBJ2-1	CASSLLGLSYNEQFF	TGCGCCAGCAGCTTGCTGGGGCTCTCCTACAATGAGCAGTTCTTC
TRBV13	TRBD1	many	TRBJ1-4	CASSSRAGQGYEKLFF	TGTGCCAGCAGCTCCAGGGCGGGACAGGGGTATGAAAAACTGTTTTTT
TRBV6-1	NA	few	TRBJ1-5	CASSEAASGQPQHF	TGTGCCAGCAGTGAAGCGGCTTCTGGTCAGCCCCAGCATTTT
TRBV6-2/TRBV6-3	NA	NA	TRBJ2-7	CASSYRLTYEQYF	TGTGCCAGCAGTTACCGACTTACCTACGAGCAGTACTTC
TRBV6-4	NA	few	TRBJ1-5	CASSDEYSNQPQHF	TGTGCCAGCAGTGACGAGTATAGCAATCAGCCCCAGCATTTT